The 15 T cell receptor beta chains below come from one sample, sequenced in a study of shared clonotypes between healthy human individuals. TCRdb's copy holds only in-frame clones and misses some; the assay was immunoSEQ multiplex PCR. The repertoire includes over 950,000 clones, roughly 80% of them detected once, and more than 0.85% sits in the top ten. Input material: memory CD4+ T cells from PBMCs. Subset of the sample: CD45RA-negative fraction. The receptors originated from a man younger than 35 in good health. Some clones in this sample may be carry-over from other donors' samples.

The V gene is TRBV7-2, the J gene TRBJ1-2; no reliable D call. Germline V gene sequence: CDR1 SGHTA, CDR2 FQGNSA. V was cut by 3 bases and J by 8 bases, with 1 base left in between. This CDR3 has 9 residues. CDR3 residues: CASSFGYTF. Here the CDR3 DNA reads TGTGCCAGCAGCTTCGGCTACACCTTC.

This chain links TRBV25-1 with TRBJ2-6; D is unclear. V was pared by 2 bases and J by 0 bases, with 8 bases between. This CDR3 has 16 amino acids. Germline values: CDR1 MGHDK, CDR2 SYGVNS. CDR3 sequence: CASSEGGSSGANVLTF. CDR3 DNA sequence: TGTGCCAGCAGTGAAGGCGGTAGCTCTGGGGCCAACGTCCTGACTTTC.

The chain carries TRBV4-2 and TRBJ1-6; TRBD1 matches 9 bases. With V trimmed by 6 bases and J by 10 bases, 1 base remained unmatched. This CDR3 is 12 amino acids long. Germline V lookup: CDR1 LGHNA, CDR2 YNFKEQ. CDR3 sequence (DNA): TGTGCCAGCAGGGACAGGGGATCACCCCTCCACTTT. Its protein is CASRDRGSPLHF.

This chain connects TRBV5-4 to TRBJ2-5, with 9 bases fitting TRBD2. There are 15 residues in the CDR3. Germline values: CDR1 SGHNT, CDR2 YYREEE (reference sequence). The V and J ends lost 4 bases and 5 bases, in that order; junction bases with no gene match: 9. The chain's CDR3 is CASSNWREGWETQYF. The DNA of the CDR3 is TGTGCCAGCAGCAACTGGCGGGAGGGATGGGAGACCCAGTACTTC.

The genes are TRBV10-3 and TRBJ2-7; 9 nucleotides align to TRBD2. J was trimmed by 3 bases and V by 0 bases; bases with no gene match: 3. CDR3 size: 15 residues. Germline V gene lookup returns CDR1 ENHRY and CDR2 SYGVKD. The CDR3 nucleotides are TGTGCCATCAGTGAGTCGGGTAGCGGGAGCTACGAGCAGTACTTC. Translating gives CAISESGSGSYEQYF.

This chain uses TRBV9 with TRBJ1-5; possibly TRBD1 for D (6 bases). The V end lost 1 base, the J end lost 9 bases, and 14 bases lay between the germline ends. The length of the CDR3 is 14 residues. CDR1 SGDLS and CDR2 YYNGEE come from the germline V gene. Here the CDR3 reads CASSVQGTMGPQHF. For the CDR3, the DNA is TGTGCCAGCAGCGTACAGGGGACAATGGGGCCCCAGCATTTT.

For this clone: The sample has other DNA sequences that encode this CDR3 too. This sequence joins TRBV28 and TRBJ2-3; D is tentatively TRBD1 or TRBD2 (6 bases each). V lost 10 bases and J 0 bases, leaving 17 bases between the germline ends. There are 15 residues in the CDR3. The germline V gene has CDR1 MDHEN and CDR2 SYDVKM. The CDR3 DNA is TGTGCCAATTCAAGGGGGGTTACTAGCACAGATACGCAGTATTTT. Translation: CANSRGVTSTDTQYF.

Notes on this clone: Within the sample, other DNA sequences also encode this same CDR3. The chain carries TRBV5-1 and TRBJ1-2; D not resolved. Germline CDR1 and CDR2: SGHRS and YFSETQ. V lost 4 bases, J lost 0 bases, and 7 bases lay in between. The CDR3 runs to 13 residues. The CDR3 region is CASSPVPNYGYTF. In nucleotides, the CDR3 is TGCGCCAGCAGCCCGGTACCTAACTATGGCTACACCTTC.

The chain recombines TRBV14 with TRBJ2-3; the D gene is possibly TRBD2 (5 bases). V was trimmed by 4 bases and J by 6 bases, leaving 5 bases between them. This CDR3 has 11 residues. The germline V gene has CDR1 SGHDN and CDR2 FVKESK. The CDR3 reads CASSRGDTQYF. The CDR3 bases are TGTGCCAGCAGCCGAGGGGATACGCAGTATTTT.

The V call is TRBV15, the J call TRBJ1-2; no clear D. Germline-derived CDR1 and CDR2 are LNHNV and YYDKDF (reference sequence). The CDR3 is made up of 14 amino acids. Between the trimmed V and J ends, which lost 2 bases and 0 bases, there was a span of 7 bases. The CDR3 region is CATSRPGTNYGYTF. CDR3 DNA: TGTGCCACCAGCAGACCCGGGACTAACTATGGCTACACCTTC.

The chain links TRBV18 to TRBJ2-1; D gene uncertain. The germline V gene has CDR1 KGHSH and CDR2 LQKENI. Between the trimmed V and J ends, which lost 6 bases and 15 bases, there was a span of 15 bases. This CDR3 comprises 11 residues. This CDR3 is CASSEGNFGFF. Here the CDR3 DNA reads TGTGCCAGCTCCGAAGGGAATTTCGGGTTCTTC.

The chain has TRBV7-9 and TRBJ1-3; possibly TRBD1 for D (6 bases). Trimming left V 4 bases short and J 4 bases short, with 14 bases between. The germline V gene encodes CDR1 SEHNR and CDR2 FQNEAQ (reference sequence). The CDR3 contains 15 residues. CDR3 sequence (DNA): TGTGCCAGCAGCTCACAGGGATCTTTCGGAAACACCATATATTTT. Amino acids: CASSSQGSFGNTIYF.

J is TRBJ2-5 and V is TRBV28; 8 bases align to TRBD1. Germline CDR1 and CDR2: MDHEN and SYDVKM. CDR3 size: 14 residues. Unmatched junction bases numbered 8, after V lost 6 bases and J lost 5 bases. CDR3: CASSRDRGRETQYF. Written as DNA, the CDR3 is TGTGCCAGCAGCAGAGACAGGGGCAGGGAGACCCAGTACTTC. The full variable domain, in which reference TRBV28 and TRBJ2-5 provide the parts outside the CDR3, is DVKVTQSSRYLVKRTGEKVFLECVQDMDHENMFWYRQDPGLGLRLIYFSYDVKMKEKGDIPEGYSVSREKKERFSLILESASTNQTSMYLCASSRDRGRETQYFGPGTRLLVL.

Turning to this clone: Possible read error: a much larger clone is one base away. The V gene is TRBV5-1, the J gene TRBJ2-4; TRBD1 might be the D (6 bases). The CDR3 runs 14 residues. CDR1 is SGHRS, CDR2 YFSETQ, per germline. The CDR3 DNA sequence: TGCGTCAGCAGCACAGGACAGATTCAAAACATTCAGTACTTC. Its protein product is CVSSTGQIQNIQYF.

The chain carries TRBV5-1 and TRBJ2-3, with D maybe TRBD2 (6 bases). V dropped 0 bases and J dropped 2 bases, with 10 bases sitting between them. Germline V gene data show CDR1 as SGHRS and CDR2 as YFSETQ. The CDR3 contains 15 residues. CDR3 in amino acids: CASSLGGTLTDTQYF. In nucleotides, the CDR3 is TGCGCCAGCAGCTTGGGCGGGACTCTCACAGATACGCAGTATTTT.